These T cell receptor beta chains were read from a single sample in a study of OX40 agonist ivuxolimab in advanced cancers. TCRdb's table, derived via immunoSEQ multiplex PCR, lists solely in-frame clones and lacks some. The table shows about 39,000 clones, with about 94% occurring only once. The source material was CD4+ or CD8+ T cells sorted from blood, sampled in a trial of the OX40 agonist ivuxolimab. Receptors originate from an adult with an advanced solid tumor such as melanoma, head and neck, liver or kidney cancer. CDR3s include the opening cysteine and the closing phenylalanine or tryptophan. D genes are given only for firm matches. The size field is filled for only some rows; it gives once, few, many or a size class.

CDR3aa: CASSIRAPEQFF
CDR3nt: TGTGCCAGTAGTATCAGGGCGCCTGAGCAGTTCTTC
abundance: -
j_gene: TRBJ2-1
v_gene: TRBV19
d_gene: -

CDR3aa: CASSAAGTRPDEQYF
CDR3nt: TGTGCCAGCAGCGCGGCAGGGACCCGGCCTGACGAGCAGTACTTC
abundance: -
j_gene: TRBJ2-7
v_gene: TRBV9
d_gene: -

CDR3aa: CASSLGARSSYNEQFF
CDR3nt: TGTGCCAGCAGCCTTGGGGCGCGTAGCTCCTACAATGAGCAGTTCTTC
abundance: once
j_gene: TRBJ2-1
v_gene: TRBV7-8
d_gene: -

CDR3aa: CASSYKQGANYGYTF
CDR3nt: TGTGCCAGCAGTTACAAGCAGGGAGCTAACTATGGCTACACCTTC
abundance: -
j_gene: TRBJ1-2
v_gene: TRBV6-5
d_gene: -

CDR3aa: CASSPPVGRHFYEQYF
CDR3nt: TGTGCCAGCAGCCCCCCGGTAGGGCGGCACTTCTACGAGCAGTACTTC
abundance: -
j_gene: TRBJ2-7
v_gene: TRBV11-3
d_gene: -

CDR3aa: CASSLWTSGATDTQYF
CDR3nt: TGTGCCAGCAGCCTTTGGACTAGCGGAGCCACAGATACGCAGTATTTT
abundance: -
j_gene: TRBJ2-3
v_gene: TRBV5-6
d_gene: TRBD2

CDR3aa: CASSERVLSSYEQYF
CDR3nt: TGTGCCAGCAGCGAGCGGGTCCTTAGCTCCTACGAGCAGTACTTC
abundance: -
j_gene: TRBJ2-7
v_gene: TRBV7-8
d_gene: -

CDR3aa: CASSIVREASEATFF
CDR3nt: TGTGCCAGTAGTATAGTGAGGGAGGCTTCGGAGGCGACTTTCTTT
abundance: -
j_gene: TRBJ1-1
v_gene: TRBV19
d_gene: -

CDR3aa: CASSTSAGETQYF
CDR3nt: TGTGCCAGTAGTACCTCGGCGGGGGAGACCCAGTACTTC
abundance: -
j_gene: TRBJ2-5
v_gene: TRBV19
d_gene: -

CDR3aa: CATSITGSSYNEQFF
CDR3nt: TGTGCCACCAGCATTACAGGGAGCTCCTACAATGAGCAGTTCTTC
abundance: -
j_gene: TRBJ2-1
v_gene: TRBV15
d_gene: -

CDR3aa: CASSEWRGQGPSEQYF
CDR3nt: TGCGCCAGCAGTGAGTGGAGGGGACAGGGACCTTCCGAGCAGTACTTC
abundance: -
j_gene: TRBJ2-7
v_gene: TRBV10-2
d_gene: TRBD1

CDR3aa: CSVVAGEGESLGTQYF
CDR3nt: TGCAGCGTTGTGGCAGGGGAGGGGGAATCGCTCGGGACCCAGTACTTC
abundance: -
j_gene: TRBJ2-5
v_gene: TRBV29-1
d_gene: -

CDR3aa: CASSFTGTTSSTDTQYF
CDR3nt: TGCGCCAGCAGCTTCACCGGGACAACCTCTAGCACAGATACGCAGTATTTT
abundance: few
j_gene: TRBJ2-3
v_gene: TRBV5-1
d_gene: -

CDR3aa: CASSTISYEQYF
CDR3nt: TGTGCCAGCTCGACTATCTCCTACGAGCAGTACTTC
abundance: -
j_gene: TRBJ2-7
v_gene: TRBV28
d_gene: -

CDR3aa: CSSIGLAGGQFHEQFF
CDR3nt: TGCAGCTCTATCGGACTAGCGGGAGGCCAGTTCCATGAGCAGTTCTTC
abundance: -
j_gene: TRBJ2-1
v_gene: TRBV29-1
d_gene: TRBD2

CDR3aa: CSVDGTSGSSGTDTQYF
CDR3nt: TGCAGCGTTGATGGGACTAGCGGGAGCTCCGGCACAGATACGCAGTATTTT
abundance: -
j_gene: TRBJ2-3
v_gene: TRBV29-1
d_gene: TRBD2

CDR3aa: CASSVGGSNQPQHF
CDR3nt: TGTGCCAGCAGCGTGGGGGGAAGCAATCAGCCCCAGCATTTT
abundance: -
j_gene: TRBJ1-5
v_gene: TRBV9
d_gene: -

CDR3aa: CASSLEQSRAGETQYF
CDR3nt: TGTGCCAGCAGCTTAGAACAGTCAAGGGCAGGGGAGACCCAGTACTTC
abundance: -
j_gene: TRBJ2-5
v_gene: TRBV7-6
d_gene: -

CDR3aa: CASSLTTSGNNEQFF
CDR3nt: TGTGCCAGCAGCCTGACTACTAGCGGGAACAATGAGCAGTTCTTC
abundance: -
j_gene: TRBJ2-1
v_gene: TRBV5-4
d_gene: TRBD2

CDR3aa: CASSQNPTGAGDWNEQYF
CDR3nt: TGCGCCAGCAGCCAAAACCCAACCGGAGCGGGAGACTGGAACGAGCAGTACTTC
abundance: -
j_gene: TRBJ2-7
v_gene: TRBV4-1
d_gene: TRBD2

CDR3aa: CASSLHGYEAFF
CDR3nt: TGTGCCAGCAGTTTACACGGATATGAAGCTTTCTTT
abundance: -
j_gene: TRBJ1-1
v_gene: TRBV28
d_gene: -

CDR3aa: CASSSGTGGEAFF
CDR3nt: TGTGCCAGCAGCTCAGGGACAGGGGGCGAAGCTTTCTTT
abundance: -
j_gene: TRBJ1-1
v_gene: TRBV9
d_gene: TRBD1

CDR3aa: CASAGGTEAFF
CDR3nt: TGTGCCTCTGCGGGAGGGACTGAAGCTTTCTTT
abundance: once
j_gene: TRBJ1-1
v_gene: TRBV30
d_gene: -

CDR3aa: CASSIDWAGGLFF
CDR3nt: TGTGCCAGTAGTATAGATTGGGCGGGAGGTCTGTTCTTC
abundance: -
j_gene: TRBJ2-1
v_gene: TRBV19
d_gene: TRBD2

CDR3aa: CASSSYGLGGDTQYF
CDR3nt: TGTGCCAGCAGCTCCTACGGACTAGGGGGAGATACGCAGTATTTT
abundance: -
j_gene: TRBJ2-3
v_gene: TRBV7-2
d_gene: -

CDR3aa: CSVPGVIAGELFF
CDR3nt: TGCAGCGTCCCTGGGGTTATCGCCGGGGAGCTGTTTTTT
abundance: -
j_gene: TRBJ2-2
v_gene: TRBV29-1
d_gene: -

CDR3aa: CASSLFPQGDTEAFF
CDR3nt: TGTGCCAGCAGCTTATTTCCACAGGGCGACACTGAAGCTTTCTTT
abundance: -
j_gene: TRBJ1-1
v_gene: TRBV7-3
d_gene: -

CDR3aa: CASSIAAGAYEQYF
CDR3nt: TGTGCCAGTAGTATAGCGGCAGGAGCCTACGAGCAGTACTTC
abundance: -
j_gene: TRBJ2-7
v_gene: TRBV19
d_gene: -